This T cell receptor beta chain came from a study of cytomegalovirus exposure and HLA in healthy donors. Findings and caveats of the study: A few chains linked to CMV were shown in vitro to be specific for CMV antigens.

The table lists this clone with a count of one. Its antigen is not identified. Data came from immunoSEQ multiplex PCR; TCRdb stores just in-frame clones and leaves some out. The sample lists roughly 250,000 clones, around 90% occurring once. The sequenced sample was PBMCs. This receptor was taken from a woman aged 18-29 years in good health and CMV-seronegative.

Here the CDR3 DNA reads TGTGCCAGCAGCCAAGATTATAAGGACGGGACTGAAGAGACCCAGTACTTC. Its protein product is CASSQDYKDGTEETQYF. This rearrangement joins TRBV14 to TRBJ2-5, with a weak D call TRBD2 (6 bases). In germline, CDR1 is SGHDN, CDR2 FVKESK. The CDR3 is 17 residues long. With 0 bases removed from V and 3 bases from J, the gap between germline ends came to 17 bases.